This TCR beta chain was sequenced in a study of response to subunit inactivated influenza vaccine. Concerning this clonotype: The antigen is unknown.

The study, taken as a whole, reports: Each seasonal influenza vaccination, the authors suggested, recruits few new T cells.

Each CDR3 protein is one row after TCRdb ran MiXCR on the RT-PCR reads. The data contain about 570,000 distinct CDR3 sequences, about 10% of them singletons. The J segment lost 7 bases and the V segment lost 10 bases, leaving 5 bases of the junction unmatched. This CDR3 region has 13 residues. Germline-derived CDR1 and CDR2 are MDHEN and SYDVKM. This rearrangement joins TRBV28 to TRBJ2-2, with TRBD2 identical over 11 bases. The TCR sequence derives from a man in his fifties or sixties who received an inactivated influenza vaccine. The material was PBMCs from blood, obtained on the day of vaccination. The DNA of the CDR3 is TGTGCCACAACTAGCGGGAGTGTCGGGGAGCTGTTTTTT. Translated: CATTSGSVGELFF.